This T cell receptor (beta chain) was sequenced in a study of blood T cell repertoires in COVID-19. Background on the study: The United States, Italy and Spain provided the acute and convalescent COVID-19 samples. PBMCs, B-cell-depleted T cells, or T cells provided the cDNA or gDNA that made up the material.

Germline V gives CDR1 SGHAT, CDR2 FQNNGV. The CDR3 is 15 amino acids. The J segment lost 7 bases and the V segment lost 3 bases, leaving 11 bases of the junction unmatched. Under the authors' procedure: Amplification from reference gene primers served as the basis for estimated nucleated cell counts. The assay was immunoSEQ multiplex PCR, and TCRdb's table has in-frame clones only and misses some. From that table come the V and J calls and clone size; the DNA was used to work out D and trimming. The sample contains 55,000 to 75,000 clones, about 81% of which appear only once. The genes are TRBV11-2 and TRBJ2-7; 8 nucleotides line up with TRBD2. Sequenced input: peripheral blood. The clonotype was recovered from a man at least 80 years old with acute or convalescent COVID-19. DNA for the CDR3: TGTGCCAGCAGCTTGGCCGCGGGAGGACTCTTGGAGCAGTACTTC. It encodes CASSLAAGGLLEQYF.